This TCR beta chain is drawn from a study of T cell responses to AZD1222 COVID-19 vaccine. Points from the study as a whole: In all cases, repertoires were sampled only after the peak T cell response. Mostly white British, mostly female donors; authors suggested clonal diversity may be underestimated.

Profiled with immunoSEQ multiplex PCR; TCRdb holds only in-frame clones, not every one. The table lists under 200,000 clones, 88% of them singletons. Germline CDR1 SEHNR, CDR2 FQNEAQ (reference sequence). This CDR3 has 12 residues. V lost 11 bases to trimming and J lost 0 bases, with 11 bases between them. In the case of this clone: Its specificity is not known.

The chain couples TRBV7-9 to TRBJ2-7; D unresolved. This TCR was recovered from an adult who received the AZD1222 COVID-19 vaccine. Sequenced material: peripheral blood, taken 28 days after the second AZD1222 dose. In DNA form, the CDR3 reads TGTGCCGGTTCGTCTAGCTCCTACGAGCAGTACTTC. Translating it yields CAGSSSSYEQYF. Complete variable domain (other parts from reference TRBV7-9 and TRBJ2-7): DTGVSQNPRHKITKRGQNVTFRCDPISEHNRLYWYRQTLGQGPEFLTYFQNEAQLEKSRLLSDRFSAERPKGSFSTLEIQRTEQGDSAMYLCAGSSSSYEQYFGPGTRLTVT.